These 7 T cell receptor beta chains originate from one sample sequenced in a study of Ad26.COV2.S vaccination and SARS-CoV-2 variants. Treatment denoted: around 19 received Ad26.COV2.S at low or high dose, single or two shots; roughly 5 received placebo; per-sample allocation not given. Sampling happened 63 days after the first vaccine or placebo injection. The assay was immunoSEQ multiplex PCR, and TCRdb's table has in-frame clones only and misses some. Of fewer than 900,000 clones listed, 89% were seen once; the top ten hold roughly 1.5%. The material sequenced was peripheral blood, taken in a trial of Ad26.COV2.S vaccine versus placebo. The receptors shown here come from a person aged 18-60 years who received the Ad26.COV2.S COVID-19 vaccine or a placebo.

J is TRBJ1-1 and V is TRBV11-3; D is uncertain. The V end lost 3 bases, the J end lost 4 bases, and 6 bases lay between the germline ends. The CDR3 contains 12 residues. The V gene's germline CDR1 is SGHNT and CDR2 YENEEA. CDR3 region: CASSFGVTEAFF. The DNA of the CDR3 is TGTGCCAGCAGCTTTGGTGTCACTGAAGCTTTCTTT.

In the case of this clone: Other DNA sequences in the sample encode the same CDR3. J is TRBJ2-2 and V is TRBV5-1; D is uncertain. The CDR3 consists of 13 residues. The V end lost 0 bases, the J end lost 1 base, and 1 base lay between the germline ends. Per the germline V gene, CDR1 is SGHRS and CDR2 is YFSETQ. The CDR3 reads CASSLGNTGELFF. DNA for the CDR3: TGCGCCAGCAGCTTGGGGAACACCGGGGAGCTGTTTTTT. The full variable domain, completed using reference TRBV5-1 and TRBJ2-2, is KAGVTQTPRYLIKTRGQQVTLSCSPISGHRSVSWYQQTPGQGLQFLFEYFSETQRNKGNFPGRFSGRQFSNSRSEMNVSTLELGDSALYLCASSLGNTGELFFGEGSRLTVL.

The gene calls are TRBV3-1 (or the pseudogene TRBV3-2) and TRBJ2-1, with 8 bases fitting TRBD2. Germline values: CDR1 LGHDT, CDR2 YNNKEL (reference sequence). After removal of 1 base from V and 1 base from J, the junction contained 0 bases not matched to a gene. The CDR3 covers 15 residues. This CDR3 reads CASSQVAGSYNEQFF. CDR3 sequence (DNA): TGTGCCAGCAGCCAAGTAGCGGGGTCCTACAATGAGCAGTTCTTC.

V is TRBV11-2 and J is TRBJ1-1, with TRBD1 matching 8 bases. Germline loops: CDR1 SGHAT, CDR2 FQNNGV. With 7 bases clipped from V and 0 bases from J, the junction kept 7 bases outside the gene matches. This CDR3 has 15 amino acids. The CDR3, as DNA: TGTGCCAGCAACGTCGGACAGGGCCTGAACACTGAAGCTTTCTTT. It is translated as CASNVGQGLNTEAFF.

In the case of this clone: The same CDR3 arises from other DNA sequences in this sample as well. This chain joins TRBV11-2 and TRBJ2-1; D gene ambiguous. V lost 2 bases and J 4 bases, leaving 6 bases between the germline ends. The V gene's germline CDR1 is SGHAT and CDR2 FQNNGV. CDR3 length: 13 amino acids. This chain's CDR3 is CASSLPGYNEQFF. The CDR3 nucleotides read TGTGCCAGCAGCTTACCGGGTTACAATGAGCAGTTCTTC.

The J gene is TRBJ2-7, the V gene TRBV3-1 (or the pseudogene TRBV3-2), with D maybe TRBD1 (5 bases). The V end lost 1 base, the J end lost 4 bases, and 8 bases lay between the germline ends. Germline CDR1 is LGHDT and CDR2 is YNNKEL (reference sequence). The CDR3 consists of 13 residues. The CDR3 region is CASSQGTLYEQYF. CDR3 nucleotide sequence: TGTGCCAGCAGCCAAGGGACACTTTACGAGCAGTACTTC.

The chain recombines TRBV15 with TRBJ1-2; D is unclear. The CDR3 runs 14 residues. Trimming removed 2 bases from V and 0 bases from J, with 7 bases in between. Germline CDR1 is LNHNV and CDR2 is YYDKDF (reference sequence). The CDR3, as DNA: TGTGCCACCAGCAGATCGGAGACTAACTATGGCTACACCTTC. Translating it yields CATSRSETNYGYTF.